This is a list of T cell receptor beta chains from one sample in a study of T cell repertoires in cytomegalovirus infection. Using its own MiXCR run on the reads, TCRdb lists one record per CDR3 protein. The sample holds approximately 350,000 distinct CDR3 sequences, about 35% seen once. For these receptors, no antigen is known. Sequenced material: cultured PBMCs, taken from culture after CMV antigen stimulation. These receptor sequences come from a human donor in good health (CMV status not recorded). Some clones in this sample may be carry-over from other donors' samples. CDR3s include the opening cysteine and the closing phenylalanine or tryptophan. Fields, in order: CDR3 length, J gene, V gene, clone size, D gene, CDR3 protein, CDR3 DNA. D genes are given only for firm matches. Some rows have no size entry. The others give once, few or many, or a class for an expanded clone.

CDR3 length: 14; J gene: TRBJ1-5; V gene: TRBV28; clone size: .; D gene: .; CDR3 protein: CASSRWGINQPQHF; CDR3 DNA: TGTGCCAGCAGCCGATGGGGGATCAATCAGCCCCAGCATTTT
CDR3 length: 12; J gene: TRBJ1-6; V gene: TRBV30; clone size: .; D gene: .; CDR3 protein: CAWSVRSLPLHF; CDR3 DNA: TGTGCCTGGAGTGTACGAAGCCTGCCCCTCCACTTT
CDR3 length: 16; J gene: TRBJ2-3; V gene: TRBV6-1; clone size: .; D gene: TRBD2; CDR3 protein: CASSRTSGRYRDTQYF; CDR3 DNA: TGTGCCAGCAGCAGGACTAGCGGGAGGTATAGAGATACGCAGTATTTT
CDR3 length: 14; J gene: TRBJ2-7; V gene: TRBV28; clone size: .; D gene: .; CDR3 protein: CASSLYGGDNEQYF; CDR3 DNA: TGTGCCAGCAGTTTATACGGGGGTGATAACGAGCAGTACTTC
CDR3 length: 13; J gene: TRBJ1-1; V gene: TRBV19; clone size: .; D gene: .; CDR3 protein: CASSHREYAEAFF; CDR3 DNA: TGTGCCAGTAGTCACAGGGAATACGCTGAAGCTTTCTTT
CDR3 length: 17; J gene: TRBJ2-1; V gene: TRBV12-3/TRBV12-4; clone size: .; D gene: .; CDR3 protein: CASSKAGRTSSYNEQFF; CDR3 DNA: TGTGCCAGCAGTAAAGCCGGCCGCACTAGCTCCTACAATGAGCAGTTCTTC
CDR3 length: 12; J gene: TRBJ2-7; V gene: TRBV6-5; clone size: .; D gene: .; CDR3 protein: CASSYNSYEQYF; CDR3 DNA: TGTGCCAGCAGCTACAATTCGTACGAGCAGTACTTC
CDR3 length: 15; J gene: TRBJ1-4; V gene: TRBV7-9; clone size: .; D gene: .; CDR3 protein: CASSGHSGPYEKLFF; CDR3 DNA: TGTGCCAGCAGTGGACACTCAGGGCCTTATGAAAAACTGTTTTTT
CDR3 length: 12; J gene: TRBJ2-7; V gene: TRBV10-3; clone size: .; D gene: .; CDR3 protein: CAISEMIYEQYF; CDR3 DNA: TGTGCCATCAGTGAAATGATATACGAGCAGTACTTC
CDR3 length: 13; J gene: TRBJ2-7; V gene: TRBV7-2; clone size: few; D gene: TRBD1; CDR3 protein: CASSRDRGDEQYF; CDR3 DNA: TGTGCCAGCAGCCGGGACAGGGGAGACGAGCAGTACTTC
CDR3 length: 15; J gene: TRBJ2-2; V gene: TRBV19; clone size: .; D gene: .; CDR3 protein: CASSALQGRTGELFF; CDR3 DNA: TGTGCCAGTAGTGCCCTTCAGGGCCGCACCGGGGAGCTGTTTTTT
CDR3 length: 10; J gene: TRBJ2-1; V gene: TRBV29-1; clone size: .; D gene: TRBD2; CDR3 protein: CSGGTNGRFF; CDR3 DNA: TGCAGCGGGGGGACTAATGGTCGGTTCTTC
CDR3 length: 18; J gene: TRBJ2-7; V gene: TRBV5-1; clone size: .; D gene: .; CDR3 protein: CASSQGPGDVARSYEQYF; CDR3 DNA: TGCGCCAGCAGCCAAGGGCCGGGCGACGTTGCGCGTTCCTACGAGCAGTACTTC
CDR3 length: 13; J gene: TRBJ2-3; V gene: TRBV10-3; clone size: few; D gene: TRBD2; CDR3 protein: CAVLAPSTDTQYF; CDR3 DNA: TGTGCCGTACTAGCGCCCAGCACAGATACGCAGTATTTT
CDR3 length: 14; J gene: TRBJ2-1; V gene: TRBV10-3; clone size: .; D gene: .; CDR3 protein: CATLGLKGDNEQFF; CDR3 DNA: TGTGCCACATTGGGACTCAAGGGGGACAATGAGCAGTTCTTC
CDR3 length: 15; J gene: TRBJ2-3; V gene: TRBV11-2; clone size: few; D gene: .; CDR3 protein: CATLLDMYSTDTQYF; CDR3 DNA: TGTGCCACTCTTTTGGACATGTATAGCACAGATACGCAGTATTTT
CDR3 length: 13; J gene: TRBJ1-1; V gene: TRBV20-1; clone size: .; D gene: TRBD1; CDR3 protein: CSAPRTGIAEAFF; CDR3 DNA: TGCAGTGCTCCTAGGACAGGGATCGCTGAAGCTTTCTTT
CDR3 length: 15; J gene: TRBJ2-3; V gene: TRBV7-2; clone size: many; D gene: TRBD2; CDR3 protein: CASSFGLGFTDTQYF; CDR3 DNA: TGTGCCAGCAGCTTCGGACTAGGGTTCACAGATACGCAGTATTTT
CDR3 length: 15; J gene: TRBJ2-7; V gene: TRBV4-1; clone size: .; D gene: TRBD1; CDR3 protein: CASSRHGQGQWGQYF; CDR3 DNA: TGCGCCAGCAGCCGGCATGGACAGGGTCAGTGGGGGCAGTACTTC
CDR3 length: 18; J gene: TRBJ2-1; V gene: TRBV11-2; clone size: few; D gene: TRBD2; CDR3 protein: CASSLLVASGGFYNEQFF; CDR3 DNA: TGTGCCAGCAGCTTGTTGGTCGCTAGCGGGGGATTCTACAATGAGCAGTTCTTC
CDR3 length: 17; J gene: TRBJ2-1; V gene: TRBV20-1; clone size: .; D gene: TRBD2; CDR3 protein: CSARGSGREIYYNEQFF; CDR3 DNA: TGCAGTGCTAGAGGTAGCGGGAGGGAGATTTACTACAATGAGCAGTTCTTC
CDR3 length: 13; J gene: TRBJ1-1; V gene: TRBV11-2; clone size: .; D gene: .; CDR3 protein: CASKAGMNTEAFF; CDR3 DNA: TGTGCCAGCAAGGCAGGCATGAACACTGAAGCTTTCTTT
CDR3 length: 15; J gene: TRBJ2-7; V gene: TRBV4-3; clone size: few; D gene: TRBD2; CDR3 protein: CASSQDRGGPSEQYF; CDR3 DNA: TGCGCCAGCAGCCAAGATAGGGGAGGGCCTTCTGAGCAGTACTTC
CDR3 length: 15; J gene: TRBJ2-2; V gene: TRBV3-1; clone size: .; D gene: TRBD2; CDR3 protein: CASSLSGSGTGELFF; CDR3 DNA: TGTGCCAGCAGCCTTAGCGGGAGCGGTACCGGGGAGCTGTTTTTT
CDR3 length: 14; J gene: TRBJ2-4; V gene: TRBV10-3; clone size: .; D gene: .; CDR3 protein: CAISGGEPKNIQYF; CDR3 DNA: TGTGCCATCAGTGGGGGCGAGCCGAAAAACATTCAGTACTTC
CDR3 length: 13; J gene: TRBJ1-1; V gene: TRBV7-2; clone size: once; D gene: TRBD1; CDR3 protein: CASSNDRVAEAFF; CDR3 DNA: TGTGCCAGCAGCAATGACAGGGTGGCTGAAGCTTTCTTT
CDR3 length: 16; J gene: TRBJ1-1; V gene: TRBV12-3/TRBV12-4; clone size: .; D gene: TRBD1; CDR3 protein: CASSPRQGASQMAAFF; CDR3 DNA: TGTGCCAGCAGTCCGCGACAGGGGGCATCTCAGATGGCGGCTTTCTTT
CDR3 length: 14; J gene: TRBJ1-4; V gene: TRBV12-3/TRBV12-4; clone size: .; D gene: .; CDR3 protein: CASSSRTNNEKLFF; CDR3 DNA: TGTGCCAGCAGTTCCAGGACCAATAATGAAAAACTGTTTTTT
CDR3 length: 14; J gene: TRBJ1-1; V gene: TRBV12-3/TRBV12-4; clone size: .; D gene: .; CDR3 protein: CASSFRNRPSEAFF; CDR3 DNA: TGTGCCAGCAGTTTCCGCAACAGACCGAGTGAAGCTTTCTTT
CDR3 length: 15; J gene: TRBJ2-7; V gene: TRBV7-2; clone size: many; D gene: TRBD1; CDR3 protein: CASSSRRDRDNEQYF; CDR3 DNA: TGTGCCAGCAGCTCGAGGAGGGACAGGGATAACGAGCAGTACTTC
CDR3 length: 14; J gene: TRBJ2-1; V gene: TRBV6-2/TRBV6-3; clone size: many; D gene: .; CDR3 protein: CASRTSGGNNEQFF; CDR3 DNA: TGTGCCAGCCGCACCTCCGGGGGAAACAATGAGCAGTTCTTC
CDR3 length: 15; J gene: TRBJ2-5; V gene: TRBV28; clone size: .; D gene: TRBD2; CDR3 protein: CASSSAGEGQETQYF; CDR3 DNA: TGTGCCAGCAGTTCGGCGGGAGAGGGGCAAGAGACCCAGTACTTC
CDR3 length: 14; J gene: TRBJ2-7; V gene: TRBV6-2/TRBV6-3; clone size: .; D gene: .; CDR3 protein: CASRARVGSYEQYF; CDR3 DNA: TGTGCCAGCAGAGCAAGGGTCGGCTCCTACGAGCAGTACTTC
CDR3 length: 12; J gene: TRBJ2-2; V gene: TRBV7-2; clone size: many; D gene: .; CDR3 protein: CASSQTTGELFF; CDR3 DNA: TGTGCCAGCAGCCAGACCACCGGGGAGCTGTTTTTT
CDR3 length: 16; J gene: TRBJ2-7; V gene: TRBV19; clone size: many; D gene: .; CDR3 protein: CASTQTWGGIPYEQYF; CDR3 DNA: TGTGCCAGTACCCAAACCTGGGGCGGGATCCCCTACGAGCAGTACTTC
CDR3 length: 15; J gene: TRBJ1-1; V gene: TRBV6-5; clone size: .; D gene: .; CDR3 protein: CASSYFTGGSTEAFF; CDR3 DNA: TGTGCCAGCAGTTACTTTACGGGGGGTAGCACTGAAGCTTTCTTT
CDR3 length: 14; J gene: TRBJ2-6; V gene: TRBV12-5; clone size: .; D gene: .; CDR3 protein: CASGSPRGENVLTF; CDR3 DNA: TGTGCTAGTGGTTCCCCCAGGGGGGAAAACGTCCTGACTTTC
CDR3 length: 15; J gene: TRBJ2-5; V gene: TRBV4-3; clone size: .; D gene: .; CDR3 protein: CASSQGPGLLGTQYF; CDR3 DNA: TGCGCCAGCAGCCAAGGGCCGGGACTGCTAGGGACCCAGTACTTC
CDR3 length: 16; J gene: TRBJ1-5; V gene: TRBV19; clone size: few; D gene: .; CDR3 protein: CASSLRQGTLDQPQHF; CDR3 DNA: TGTGCCAGTAGTCTACGTCAGGGTACATTGGATCAGCCCCAGCATTTT
CDR3 length: 15; J gene: TRBJ1-5; V gene: TRBV5-4; clone size: .; D gene: TRBD1; CDR3 protein: CASSSQGGSNQPQHF; CDR3 DNA: TGTGCCAGCAGCTCTCAGGGGGGTAGCAATCAGCCCCAGCATTTT
CDR3 length: 15; J gene: TRBJ1-2; V gene: TRBV20-1; clone size: .; D gene: .; CDR3 protein: CSARDLGKTNYGYTF; CDR3 DNA: TGCAGTGCTAGAGATTTGGGCAAGACTAACTATGGCTACACCTTC
CDR3 length: 14; J gene: TRBJ2-1; V gene: TRBV7-6; clone size: once; D gene: .; CDR3 protein: CARSLETDYNEQFF; CDR3 DNA: TGTGCCAGGAGCTTAGAGACAGACTACAATGAGCAGTTCTTC
CDR3 length: 16; J gene: TRBJ2-1; V gene: TRBV25-1; clone size: .; D gene: .; CDR3 protein: CASSDSRQGNYNEQFF; CDR3 DNA: TGTGCCAGCAGTGATAGTAGGCAGGGGAACTACAATGAGCAGTTCTTC
CDR3 length: 13; J gene: TRBJ1-2; V gene: TRBV19; clone size: .; D gene: .; CDR3 protein: CASSRGANYGYTF; CDR3 DNA: TGTGCCAGTAGTAGGGGTGCGAACTATGGCTACACCTTC
CDR3 length: 16; J gene: TRBJ2-1; V gene: TRBV5-1; clone size: few; D gene: .; CDR3 protein: CASSLMKDPTYNEQFF; CDR3 DNA: TGCGCCAGCAGCTTAATGAAGGACCCCACGTACAATGAGCAGTTCTTC
CDR3 length: 13; J gene: TRBJ2-3; V gene: TRBV12-5; clone size: .; D gene: .; CDR3 protein: CASGPANTDTQYF; CDR3 DNA: TGTGCTAGTGGTCCCGCAAACACAGATACGCAGTATTTT
CDR3 length: 15; J gene: TRBJ2-1; V gene: TRBV7-9; clone size: few; D gene: .; CDR3 protein: CASSPPPPERDEQFF; CDR3 DNA: TGTGCCAGCAGCCCCCCCCCGCCTGAGAGGGATGAGCAGTTCTTC
CDR3 length: 15; J gene: TRBJ2-1; V gene: TRBV18; clone size: .; D gene: .; CDR3 protein: CASSPSRDLYNEQFF; CDR3 DNA: TGTGCCAGCTCACCGTCGCGGGACCTCTACAATGAGCAGTTCTTC
CDR3 length: 13; J gene: TRBJ2-1; V gene: TRBV7-2; clone size: few; D gene: .; CDR3 protein: CASSYSNNNEQFF; CDR3 DNA: TGTGCCAGCAGCTACTCAAACAATAATGAGCAGTTCTTC
CDR3 length: 15; J gene: TRBJ1-1; V gene: TRBV27; clone size: .; D gene: .; CDR3 protein: CASSRYRDLNTEAFF; CDR3 DNA: TGTGCCAGCAGTCGGTACAGGGATCTGAACACTGAAGCTTTCTTT
CDR3 length: 16; J gene: TRBJ1-5; V gene: TRBV6-1; clone size: .; D gene: TRBD1; CDR3 protein: CASRSLGRGQGQPQHF; CDR3 DNA: TGTGCCAGCAGGTCCCTAGGCAGGGGGCAAGGCCAGCCCCAGCATTTT
CDR3 length: 15; J gene: TRBJ2-1; V gene: TRBV12-3/TRBV12-4; clone size: .; D gene: .; CDR3 protein: CASRDPGGPYNEQFF; CDR3 DNA: TGTGCCAGCAGAGACCCCGGGGGGCCCTACAATGAGCAGTTCTTC
CDR3 length: 16; J gene: TRBJ2-2; V gene: TRBV4-1; clone size: few; D gene: .; CDR3 protein: CASSGFTGKNTGELFF; CDR3 DNA: TGCGCCAGCAGCGGGTTTACAGGGAAGAACACCGGGGAGCTGTTTTTT
CDR3 length: 15; J gene: TRBJ1-6; V gene: TRBV28; clone size: few; D gene: TRBD1; CDR3 protein: CASRKDRGYNSPLHF; CDR3 DNA: TGTGCCAGCAGAAAAGACAGGGGCTATAATTCACCCCTCCACTTT
CDR3 length: 16; J gene: TRBJ1-1; V gene: TRBV19; clone size: few; D gene: .; CDR3 protein: CATSPLWTQVNTEAFF; CDR3 DNA: TGTGCCACCTCGCCCCTTTGGACGCAGGTGAACACTGAAGCTTTCTTT
CDR3 length: 14; J gene: TRBJ2-1; V gene: TRBV10-3; clone size: many; D gene: .; CDR3 protein: CAISPDPNYNEQFF; CDR3 DNA: TGTGCCATCAGTCCGGACCCAAATTACAATGAGCAGTTCTTC
CDR3 length: 15; J gene: TRBJ2-7; V gene: TRBV7-2; clone size: .; D gene: .; CDR3 protein: CASSPGWGSAYEQYF; CDR3 DNA: TGTGCCAGCAGCCCAGGGTGGGGGTCCGCCTACGAGCAGTACTTC